The following is a T cell receptor beta chain sequence with its context. Per germline, CDR1 SEHNR and CDR2 FQNEAQ (reference sequence). V dropped 1 base and J dropped 1; count of bases not matched to a gene: 1. The CDR3 spans 15 residues. The data belong to a study of technical replicates of blood from several donors. Repertoires were generated with immunoSEQ multiplex PCR, while TCRdb's copy carries only in-frame clones and drops some. The sample shows just over 15,000 clones, 65% to 90% of them seen only once. The sequenced sample was PBMCs. The chain employs TRBV7-9 and TRBJ1-1; TRBD1 matches 9 bases. The sequence came from a human donor in good health. The CDR3 DNA sequence: TGTGCCAGCAGCTTAGGGGGACAGGGGAACACTGAAGCTTTCTTT. The encoded protein is CASSLGGQGNTEAFF.